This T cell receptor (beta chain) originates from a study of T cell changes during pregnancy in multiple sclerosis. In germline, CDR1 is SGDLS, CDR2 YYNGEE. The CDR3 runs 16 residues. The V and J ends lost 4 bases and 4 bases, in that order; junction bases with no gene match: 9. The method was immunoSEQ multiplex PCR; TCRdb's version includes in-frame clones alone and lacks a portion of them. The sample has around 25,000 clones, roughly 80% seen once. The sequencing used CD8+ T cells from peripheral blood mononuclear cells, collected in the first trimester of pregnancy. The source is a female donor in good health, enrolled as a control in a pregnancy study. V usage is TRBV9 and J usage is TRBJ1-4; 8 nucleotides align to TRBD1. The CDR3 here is CASSPRLGQGNEKLFF. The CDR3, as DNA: TGTGCCAGCAGCCCGCGTTTAGGACAGGGTAATGAAAAACTGTTTTTT.